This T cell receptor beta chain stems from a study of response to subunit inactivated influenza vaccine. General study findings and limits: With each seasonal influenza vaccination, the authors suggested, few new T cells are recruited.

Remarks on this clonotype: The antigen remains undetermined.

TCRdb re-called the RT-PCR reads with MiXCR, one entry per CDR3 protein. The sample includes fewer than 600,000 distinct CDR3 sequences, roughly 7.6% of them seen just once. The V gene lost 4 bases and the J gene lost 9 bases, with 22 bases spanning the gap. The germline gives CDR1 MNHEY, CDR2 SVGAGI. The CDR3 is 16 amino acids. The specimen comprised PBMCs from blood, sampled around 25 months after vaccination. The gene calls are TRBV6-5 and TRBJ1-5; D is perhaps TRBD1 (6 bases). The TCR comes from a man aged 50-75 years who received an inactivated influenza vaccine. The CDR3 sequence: CASSSTTGGRFLPQHF. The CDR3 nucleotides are TGTGCCAGCAGTTCCACAACCGGGGGGCGCTTCTTGCCCCAGCATTTT.